The T cell receptor beta chain described here comes from a study of cytomegalovirus exposure and HLA in healthy donors. To note about this clone: Its matching antigen is unknown.

13 Jbeta primers and 60 Vbeta primers were used for the PCR. Methods used by the authors: Per a later analysis, the number of unique TCR beta chains was approximately 80 million, of which around 9.9 million were shared. Repertoires were generated with immunoSEQ multiplex PCR, while TCRdb's copy carries only in-frame clones and drops some. D and trimming come from the DNA, and the V and J calls and clone size come from that table. This table holds approximately 140,000 clones, around four fifths found once. Findings and caveats of the study: Fewer than 200 TCR beta chains were listed as cytomegalovirus-associated.

The sample comprised PBMCs. This TCR came from a male donor in good health and CMV-seropositive.

CDR3 residues: CASSPRTGNTEAFF. In DNA form, the CDR3 reads TGTGCCAGCAGCCCCCGGACAGGGAACACTGAAGCTTTCTTT. The rearrangement links TRBV6-5 to TRBJ1-1, with 7 bases matching TRBD1. The J segment lost 1 base and the V segment lost 6 bases, leaving 5 bases of the junction unmatched. The CDR3 totals 14 residues. Germline V lookup: CDR1 MNHEY, CDR2 SVGAGI.